This record looks at one T cell receptor (beta chain) sequence and its context. No antigen is known for it. In triplicate, each CD8+ T cell subset was sorted at some 300,000 cells per replicate. The data stem from a study of CXCR3-negative and CXCR3-positive naive CD8 T cells. On the study more broadly: Sequencing yielded some 150 million TRB reads, roughly 1.5 +/- 0.3 million per library.

The authors made the TRB cDNA libraries by 5' RACE using UMI labels. TCRdb reworked the 5' RACE reads into one entry per CDR3 protein, no DNA. Its listing shows approximately 140,000 distinct CDR3 sequences. Broader study findings: More hydrophobic TRB CDR3s were found in CXCR3-positive naive cells than in CXCR3-negative naive cells. Whereas both naive subsets had comparably high diversity, memory CD8+ cells had much lower diversity. Once cells were cryopreserved, CXCR3 expression went down partly, and most assays used fresh PBMCs.

Germline V gives CDR1 SQVTM, CDR2 ANQGSEA. This CDR3 has 12 residues. This clonotype was obtained from a human donor in good health. Some clones in this sample may be carry-over from other donors' samples. The chain combines TRBV29-1 with TRBJ2-1; TCRdb reports TRBD1, a call that lacks DNA to check it against. Sequences were obtained from naive CXCR3+ CD8+ T cells from blood. The subset is: CD45RO-CCR7+CD27+CD95- naive CD8+ T cells expressing CXCR3 (TNR3+). CDR3 loop: CSVVHLGAEQFF.